This TCR beta chain was captured by sequencing in a study of T cell responses to AZD1222 COVID-19 vaccine. For the study at large: Second-dose recipients at about 4 or about 12 weeks were treated as one pooled group. Whole-study results and caveats: Reportedly, nearly half the spike-specific TCRs target unmutated variant regions. Seropositive status at baseline applied to only a handful of AZD1222 recipients. Donors were largely white British and mainly female; clonal diversity was possibly underestimated.

TCRdb keeps only in-frame clones here, not all; method: immunoSEQ multiplex PCR. The data contain roughly 140,000 clones, approximately 90% of them seen just once; the ten biggest clones take up approximately 1.8%. A word on this clone: Its antigen is currently unknown.

This TCR was sampled from an adult in good health. The starting material was peripheral blood, obtained on day 0 of AZD1222 vaccination.

The DNA of the CDR3 is TGTGCCAGCAGCTTATTAGAAGTTGGACTAGCGGAAAACACCGGGGAGCTGTTTTTT. Translated: CASSLLEVGLAENTGELFF. V usage is TRBV11-2 and J usage is TRBJ2-2, with 10 bases matching TRBD2. The CDR3 spans 19 residues. Germline loops: CDR1 SGHAT, CDR2 FQNNGV. V shed 2 bases, J shed 2 bases, and the junction held 11 bases outside the gene matches.